The clone carrying this T cell receptor beta chain was counted many times. The data belong to a study of metastatic and nonmetastatic thyroid tumors. Overall study context: Patients with malignant and benign thyroid disease provided blood and tumor or nodule tissue, whose repertoires were compared.

The CDR3 totals 15 residues. Germline V gene sequence: CDR1 MNHEY, CDR2 SMNVEV (reference sequence). Trimming took 4 bases from V and 6 from J; bases not matched to a gene: 11. Not a single patient had been given any form of treatment at any point before undergoing thyroid surgery. Using MiXCR, TCRdb re-called clones from the PCR reads. The sample consists of fewer than 40,000 clones, approximately 15% of them appearing once. This sequence joins TRBV27 and TRBJ2-7; TRBD2 matches at 8 bases. The sample comprised blood. This receptor was identified in a male donor with papillary thyroid cancer or a benign thyroid nodule (not recorded which). Some clones in this sample may be carry-over from other donors' samples. The CDR3 here is CASSSKGLVPIEQYF. The CDR3 region has the DNA TGTGCCAGCAGTTCGAAGGGACTAGTCCCTATCGAGCAGTACTTC.